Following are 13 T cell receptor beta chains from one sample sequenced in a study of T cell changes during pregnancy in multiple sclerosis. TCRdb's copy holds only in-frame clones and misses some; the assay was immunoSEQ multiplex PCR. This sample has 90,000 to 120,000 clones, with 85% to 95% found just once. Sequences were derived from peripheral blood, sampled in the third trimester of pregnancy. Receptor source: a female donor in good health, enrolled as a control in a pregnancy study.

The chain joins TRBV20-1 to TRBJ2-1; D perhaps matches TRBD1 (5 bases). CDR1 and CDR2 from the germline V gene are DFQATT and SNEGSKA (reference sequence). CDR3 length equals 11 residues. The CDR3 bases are TGCGCAGGGAACCCCTACAATGAGCAGTTCTTC. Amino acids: CAGNPYNEQFF.

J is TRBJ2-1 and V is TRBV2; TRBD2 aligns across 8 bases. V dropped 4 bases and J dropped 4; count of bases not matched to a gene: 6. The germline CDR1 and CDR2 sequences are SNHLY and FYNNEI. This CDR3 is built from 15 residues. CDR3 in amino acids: CASSGTSGRYNEQFF. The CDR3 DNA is TGTGCCAGCAGTGGAACTAGCGGAAGATACAATGAGCAGTTCTTC.

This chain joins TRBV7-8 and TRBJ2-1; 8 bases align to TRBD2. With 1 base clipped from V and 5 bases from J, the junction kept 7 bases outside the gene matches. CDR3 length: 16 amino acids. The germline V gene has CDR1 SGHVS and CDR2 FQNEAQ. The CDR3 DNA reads TGTGCCAGCAGCTTAGACCGGGGGGGGTCTCACAATGAGCAGTTCTTC. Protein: CASSLDRGGSHNEQFF.

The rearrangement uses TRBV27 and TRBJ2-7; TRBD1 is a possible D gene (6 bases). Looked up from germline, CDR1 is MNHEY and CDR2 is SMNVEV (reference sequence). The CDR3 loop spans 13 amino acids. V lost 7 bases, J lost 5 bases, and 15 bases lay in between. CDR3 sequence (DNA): TGTGCCAGCAAGACAGGCTGGAGCGACGAGCAGTACTTC. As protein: CASKTGWSDEQYF.

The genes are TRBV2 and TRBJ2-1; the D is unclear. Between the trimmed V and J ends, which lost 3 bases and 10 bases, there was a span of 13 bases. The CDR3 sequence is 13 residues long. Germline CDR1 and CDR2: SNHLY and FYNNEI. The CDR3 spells CASSESGLREQFF. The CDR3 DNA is TGTGCCAGCAGTGAGAGTGGTCTGAGGGAGCAGTTCTTC.

The CDR3 sequence is CASTRTYPYEQYF. In DNA form, the CDR3 reads TGTGCCAGTACCCGGACATATCCCTACGAGCAGTACTTC. J is TRBJ2-7 and V is TRBV19, with D maybe TRBD1 (5 bases). V was trimmed by 7 bases and J by 2 bases, leaving 12 bases between them. This CDR3 has 13 residues. Germline CDR1 and CDR2: LNHDA and SQIVND (reference sequence).

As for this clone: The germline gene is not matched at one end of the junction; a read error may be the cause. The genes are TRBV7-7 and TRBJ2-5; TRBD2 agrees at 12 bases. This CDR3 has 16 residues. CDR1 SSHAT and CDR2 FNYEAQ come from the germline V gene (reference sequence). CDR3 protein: CASSNILAGGKETQYF. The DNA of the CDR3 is TGTGCTAGCAGCAACATCCTAGCGGGGGGGAAAGAGACCCAGTACTTC. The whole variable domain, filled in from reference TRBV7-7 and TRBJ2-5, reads GAGVSQSPRYKVTKRGQDVTLRCDPISSHATLYWYQQALGQGPEFLTYFNYEAQPDKSGLPSDRFSAERPEGSISTLTIQRTEQRDSAMYRCASSNILAGGKETQYFGPGTRLLVL.

The CDR3 DNA is TGCGCCAGCAGCTTGGCCGAGACAGGGGTGGCAGATACGCAGTATTTT. Translated, it gives CASSLAETGVADTQYF. The genes are TRBV5-1 and TRBJ2-3; TRBD1 matches 8 bases. Germline V gives CDR1 SGHRS, CDR2 YFSETQ. The J segment lost 4 bases and the V segment lost 0 bases, leaving 7 bases of the junction unmatched. The CDR3 contains 16 residues. Full variable domain (missing parts from reference TRBV5-1 and TRBJ2-3): KAGVTQTPRYLIKTRGQQVTLSCSPISGHRSVSWYQQTPGQGLQFLFEYFSETQRNKGNFPGRFSGRQFSNSRSEMNVSTLELGDSALYLCASSLAETGVADTQYFGPGTRLTVL.

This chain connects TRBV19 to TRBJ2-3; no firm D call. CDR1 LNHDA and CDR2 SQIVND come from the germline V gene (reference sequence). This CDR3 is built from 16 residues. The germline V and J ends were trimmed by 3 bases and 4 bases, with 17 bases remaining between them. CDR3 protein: CASSIQAQRWADTQYF. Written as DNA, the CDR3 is TGTGCCAGTAGTATCCAGGCCCAAAGGTGGGCAGATACGCAGTATTTT.

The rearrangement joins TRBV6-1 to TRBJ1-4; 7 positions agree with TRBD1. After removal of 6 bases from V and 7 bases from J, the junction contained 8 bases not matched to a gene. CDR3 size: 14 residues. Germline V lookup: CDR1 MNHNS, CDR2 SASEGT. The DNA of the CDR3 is TGTGCCAGCAGAGTTACAGGGGATAGTGAAAAACTGTTTTTT. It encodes CASRVTGDSEKLFF.

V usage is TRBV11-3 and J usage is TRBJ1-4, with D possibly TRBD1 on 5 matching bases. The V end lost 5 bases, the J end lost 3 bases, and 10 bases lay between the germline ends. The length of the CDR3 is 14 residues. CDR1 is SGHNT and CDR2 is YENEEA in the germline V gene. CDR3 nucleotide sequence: TGTGCCAGCAGCCCAGACAGATCTAATGAAAAACTGTTTTTT. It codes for CASSPDRSNEKLFF.

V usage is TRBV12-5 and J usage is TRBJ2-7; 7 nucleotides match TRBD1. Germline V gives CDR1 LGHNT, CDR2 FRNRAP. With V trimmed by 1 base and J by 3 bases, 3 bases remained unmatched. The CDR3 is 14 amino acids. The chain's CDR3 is CASGLGQGRYEQYF. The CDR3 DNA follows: TGTGCTAGTGGTTTGGGACAGGGCCGCTACGAGCAGTACTTC.

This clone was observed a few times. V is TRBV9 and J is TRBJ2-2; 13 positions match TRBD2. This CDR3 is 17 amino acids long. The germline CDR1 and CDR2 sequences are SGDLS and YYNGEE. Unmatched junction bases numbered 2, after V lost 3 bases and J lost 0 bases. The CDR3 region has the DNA TGTGCCAGCAGCGCTGGACTAGCGGGGGCGAACACCGGGGAGCTGTTTTTT. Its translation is CASSAGLAGANTGELFF.